This TCR beta chain appears in the sequencing data of a study of blood T cells in healthy people across ages. The CDR3 contains 14 residues. V shed 3 bases, J shed 6 bases, and the junction held 5 bases outside the gene matches. In germline, CDR1 is SEHNR, CDR2 FQNEAQ (reference sequence). For the second PCR, which ran for about 6 to 12 cycles, a sample-barcoded 5' primer and a J-beta primer mix were used. Using its own MiXCR run on the 5' RACE reads, TCRdb lists one record per CDR3 protein. This sample has 710,000 or so distinct CDR3 sequences, with 22% found just once. This clonotype was found many times.

Sequencing used blood. The chain couples TRBV7-9 to TRBJ2-1, with 7 bases fitting TRBD2. This receptor was taken from a man aged 65 to 79 in good health. The CDR3 loop is CASSFGGGSNEQFF. The CDR3 region has the DNA TGTGCCAGCAGCTTTGGGGGAGGGTCCAATGAGCAGTTCTTC.